These 30 T cell receptor beta chains were all obtained from the same sample, sequenced in a study of blood T cell repertoires in COVID-19. Only in-frame clones appear in the TCRdb table, and some are missing; sequencing was by immunoSEQ multiplex PCR. Of 300,000 to 350,000 clones in the sample, more than 80% were seen once. Sequenced input: peripheral blood. These receptors originate from a woman aged 30 to 39 with COVID-19, enrolled during active disease.

The J gene is TRBJ2-1, the V gene TRBV10-3, with 12 bases that match TRBD2. The V gene's germline CDR1 is ENHRY and CDR2 SYGVKD. Trimming cost V 3 bases and J 6 bases; bases outside gene matches: 3. CDR3 length: 15 amino acids. CDR3 sequence reads: CAISDPSGRGNEQFF. The CDR3 DNA reads TGTGCCATCAGTGACCCTAGCGGGAGGGGCAATGAGCAGTTCTTC.

The chain combines TRBV27 with TRBJ2-1, with D perhaps matching TRBD2 (6 bases). The CDR3 extends over 14 amino acids. The germline V gene encodes CDR1 MNHEY and CDR2 SMNVEV (reference sequence). Trimming took off 4 bases at V and 3 bases at J, with 10 bases between the two ends. The CDR3 loop is CASSSRTNYNEQFF. CDR3 bases: TGTGCCAGCAGTTCCAGGACTAACTACAATGAGCAGTTCTTC.

In its sample, this clone was seen a few times. The rearrangement uses TRBV7-9 and TRBJ2-5, with 16 bases that match TRBD2. The CDR3 is made up of 15 amino acids. J lost 5 bases, V lost 5 bases, and 2 bases had no gene match. Germline CDR1 SEHNR, CDR2 FQNEAQ (reference sequence). CDR3 residues: CASSKGLAGGETQYF. The CDR3 region has the DNA TGTGCCAGCAGCAAGGGACTAGCGGGAGGGGAGACCCAGTACTTC.

The CDR3 nucleotides read TGCGCCAGCAGCTCTGTGGAGACCCAGTACTTC. Protein sequence: CASSSVETQYF. This chain connects TRBV5-1 to TRBJ2-5; D remains unclear. Germline-derived CDR1 and CDR2 are SGHRS and YFSETQ. V was cut by 3 bases and J by 5 bases, with 5 bases left in between. This CDR3 has 11 residues.

V gene TRBV4-1 combines with J gene TRBJ1-1; D may be TRBD1 (5 bases). Between the trimmed V and J ends, which lost 7 bases and 3 bases, there was a span of 18 bases. CDR1 is MGHRA, CDR2 YSYEKL, per germline. This CDR3 is 15 amino acids long. This CDR3 reads CASTNTGLPDTEAFF. CDR3 sequence (DNA): TGCGCCAGCACCAATACGGGACTCCCGGACACTGAAGCTTTCTTT.

The chain is built from TRBV24-1 and TRBJ1-1, with D tentatively TRBD1 (6 bases). CDR1 and CDR2 (germline): KGHDR, SFDVKD. This CDR3 is 13 amino acids long. V lost 7 bases, J lost 1 base, and 9 bases lay in between. Here the CDR3 DNA reads TGTGCCACCAGAGGACAGACGAACACTGAAGCTTTCTTT. This codes for CATRGQTNTEAFF.

V is TRBV5-4 and J is TRBJ2-1; 8 bases line up with TRBD2. CDR1 is SGHNT, CDR2 YYREEE, per germline (reference sequence). Trimming removed 4 bases from V and 4 bases from J; junction bases left unmatched: 10. The CDR3 length is 16 residues. The CDR3: CASSPGGDKAYNEQFF. Here the CDR3 DNA reads TGTGCCAGCAGCCCCGGGGGGGACAAAGCTTACAATGAGCAGTTCTTC.

The chain uses TRBV11-3 and TRBJ2-7; 9 bases line up with TRBD1. The CDR3 length is 14 residues. V trimming: 5 bases; J trimming: 4 bases; junction bases outside the gene matches: 6. The V gene's germline CDR1 is SGHNT and CDR2 YENEEA. The CDR3 nucleotides read TGTGCCAGCAGCCCCGGGACAGGGTATTACGAGCAGTACTTC. Amino acids: CASSPGTGYYEQYF.

In DNA form, the CDR3 reads TGTGCCACCTCAAAGGGGGTTAATCAGCCCCAGCATTTT. Amino acid sequence: CATSKGVNQPQHF. This chain connects TRBV7-2 to TRBJ1-5; a possible D gene is TRBD1 (6 bases). The CDR3 is made up of 13 amino acids. V was pared by 10 bases and J by 4 bases, with 14 bases between. Germline assignment: CDR1 SGHTA and CDR2 FQGNSA.

The rearrangement uses TRBV11-2 and TRBJ2-5; 7 bases agree with TRBD2. In germline, CDR1 is SGHAT, CDR2 FQNNGV. The CDR3 is 16 amino acids. Unmatched junction bases numbered 7, after V lost 2 bases and J lost 1 base. The CDR3 here is CASSLLVSGGQETQYF. The CDR3 nucleotides read TGTGCCAGCAGCTTATTAGTCTCGGGGGGCCAAGAGACCCAGTACTTC.

This chain joins TRBV24-1 and TRBJ2-1; 9 bases fit TRBD1. V lost 4 bases, J lost 10 bases, and 4 bases stayed unmatched. Germline CDR1 reads KGHDR; CDR2 reads SFDVKD. The CDR3 runs 13 residues. CDR3 in amino acids: CATSDRDREEQFF. For the CDR3, the DNA is TGTGCCACCAGTGACCGGGACAGGGAAGAGCAGTTCTTC.

The chain combines TRBV5-4 with TRBJ1-1; D gene ambiguous. CDR3 size: 14 residues. Trimming left V 0 bases short and J 3 bases short, with 9 bases between. From germline, CDR1 is SGHNT and CDR2 YYREEE (reference sequence). CDR3 DNA: TGTGCCAGCAGCTTGGGGCAGATTGACACTGAAGCTTTCTTT. Translation gives CASSLGQIDTEAFF.

This chain links TRBV6-6 with TRBJ2-3; the D gene is possibly TRBD2 (5 bases). Germline V lookup: CDR1 MNHNY, CDR2 SVGAGI (reference sequence). The CDR3 loop spans 13 amino acids. The V gene lost 2 bases and the J gene lost 5 bases, with 8 bases spanning the gap. CDR3: CASSYSGRDTQYF. In nucleotides, the CDR3 is TGTGCCAGCAGTTACAGCGGTAGAGATACGCAGTATTTT.

The chain employs TRBV19 and TRBJ2-2; 7 nucleotides match TRBD1. Germline assignment: CDR1 LNHDA and CDR2 SQIVND (reference sequence). Trimming took 2 bases from V and 4 from J; bases not matched to a gene: 4. The CDR3 spans 15 residues. The CDR3 loop is CASSIRGLSTGELFF. The CDR3 DNA sequence: TGTGCCAGTAGTATAAGGGGGCTGAGCACCGGGGAGCTGTTTTTT.

The rearrangement links TRBV5-6 to TRBJ2-7; the D is unclear. CDR1 is SGHDT and CDR2 is YYEEEE in the germline V gene. CDR3 length: 12 residues. V was pared by 0 bases and J by 6 bases, with 7 bases between. This chain's CDR3 is CASSLVTVEQYF. The CDR3 nucleotides read TGTGCCAGCAGCTTGGTTACAGTCGAGCAGTACTTC.

The chain is built from TRBV3-1 (or the pseudogene TRBV3-2) and TRBJ1-4; TRBD1 agrees at 11 bases. This CDR3 is built from 14 residues. V dropped 8 bases and J dropped 9; count of bases not matched to a gene: 8. Germline V gene data show CDR1 as LGHDT and CDR2 as YNNKEL (reference sequence). The CDR3 spells CASGRTGGRQKLFF. The CDR3 bases are TGTGCCAGCGGTCGGACAGGGGGCAGGCAAAAACTGTTTTTT.

The chain couples TRBV6-2 or TRBV6-3 to TRBJ2-1; D might be TRBD2 (6 bases). Trimming cost V 4 bases and J 3 bases, with 10 bases left between them. Germline V gene sequence: CDR1 MNHEY, CDR2 SVGEGT. This CDR3 spans 14 amino acids. The CDR3 nucleotides read TGTGCCAGCAGTTCTACTAGCCTCTACAATGAGCAGTTCTTC. Its translation is CASSSTSLYNEQFF.

V is TRBV30 and J is TRBJ1-6, with 9 bases identical to TRBD1. V lost 5 bases and J lost 8; bases outside the gene matches: 7. CDR1 and CDR2 from the germline V gene are GTSNPN and SVGIG (reference sequence). The CDR3 is 14 residues long. CDR3: CAWSTGQGDSPLHF. In DNA form, the CDR3 reads TGTGCCTGGTCCACGGGACAGGGTGATTCACCCCTCCACTTT.

The chain recombines TRBV7-9 with TRBJ1-1; D is undetermined. Germline assignment: CDR1 SEHNR and CDR2 FQNEAQ (reference sequence). The V end lost 1 base, the J end lost 4 bases, and 4 bases lay between the germline ends. The CDR3 spans 12 residues. In DNA form, the CDR3 reads TGTGCCAGCAGCTTAGAAGCCACTGAAGCTTTCTTT. It is translated as CASSLEATEAFF.

Only one count was recorded for this clone. The J gene is TRBJ1-6, the V gene TRBV4-3; TRBD1 agrees at 7 bases. The length of the CDR3 is 15 residues. From germline, CDR1 is LGHNA and CDR2 YSLEER. J gave up 6 bases and V 0 bases, and 2 bases lay outside the gene matches. This CDR3 is CASSQDHRGNSPLHF. CDR3 sequence (DNA): TGCGCCAGCAGCCAAGATCACAGGGGTAATTCACCCCTCCACTTT.

The genes are TRBV29-1 and TRBJ2-7, with TRBD1 matching over 7 bases. V was pared by 4 bases and J by 4 bases, with 13 bases of the junction left unmatched. The CDR3 is made up of 15 amino acids. The germline CDR1 and CDR2 sequences are SQVTM and ANQGSEA. The CDR3 is CSVGAIQGSGYEQYF. In DNA, the CDR3 is TGCAGCGTTGGAGCGATACAGGGGTCCGGGTACGAGCAGTACTTC.

The chain couples TRBV7-9 to TRBJ1-1; D not resolved. Trimming left V 5 bases short and J 1 base short, with 17 bases between. Per the germline V gene, CDR1 is SEHNR and CDR2 is FQNEAQ (reference sequence). The CDR3 extends over 16 amino acids. CDR3 coding DNA: TGTGCCAGCAGCCTCCCCGGGCGGGAATGGAACACTGAAGCTTTCTTT. This encodes CASSLPGREWNTEAFF.

J is TRBJ1-1 and V is TRBV5-6; no definite D call. Germline lookup yields CDR1 SGHDT and CDR2 YYEEEE. Trimming shortened V by 4 bases and J by 3 bases, and 10 bases separated the two germline ends. The CDR3 contains 13 residues. CDR3 region: CASSATEYTEAFF. For the CDR3, the DNA is TGTGCCAGCAGCGCCACAGAGTACACTGAAGCTTTCTTT. The full variable domain, its missing parts supplied by reference TRBV5-6 and TRBJ1-1, is DAGVTQSPTHLIKTRGQQVTLRCSPKSGHDTVSWYQQALGQGPQFIFQYYEEEERQRGNFPDRFSGHQFPNYSSELNVNALLLGDSALYLCASSATEYTEAFFGQGTRLTVV.

This chain links TRBV27 with TRBJ1-1; no definite D call. The CDR3 consists of 11 residues. V was clipped by 7 bases and J by 7 bases, with 10 bases between them. Per germline, CDR1 MNHEY and CDR2 SMNVEV (reference sequence). The CDR3 loop reads CASTSGGEAFF. CDR3 coding DNA: TGTGCCAGCACCTCAGGAGGTGAAGCTTTCTTT.

CDR3 nucleotides: TGTGCCAGCAGCTCCGACAGGTCCTACACCGGGGAGCTGTTTTTT. This translates into CASSSDRSYTGELFF. The V call is TRBV7-9, the J call TRBJ2-2; tentative D call: TRBD1 (6 bases). The CDR3 extends over 15 amino acids. The germline gives CDR1 SEHNR, CDR2 FQNEAQ (reference sequence). Trimming took 4 bases from V and 3 from J, leaving 12 bases between them.

Worth noting for this clone: The sample has other DNA sequences that encode this CDR3 too. The chain combines TRBV30 with TRBJ1-5; TRBD1 matches at 7 bases. V lost 0 bases and J lost 5; bases outside the gene matches: 4. This CDR3 is 14 amino acids long. Germline V gene lookup returns CDR1 GTSNPN and CDR2 SVGIG (reference sequence). The CDR3 spells CAWSVLGGDQPQHF. As DNA, the CDR3 is TGTGCCTGGAGTGTACTAGGGGGCGATCAGCCCCAGCATTTT.

V usage is TRBV30 and J usage is TRBJ1-1, with D perhaps matching TRBD1 (5 bases). The CDR3 totals 14 residues. V was shortened by 5 bases and J by 4 bases, with 17 bases between the two germline ends. The germline V gene encodes CDR1 GTSNPN and CDR2 SVGIG (reference sequence). This CDR3 reads CAWQRGGTFTEAFF. CDR3 nucleotides: TGTGCCTGGCAACGGGGGGGGACCTTCACTGAAGCTTTCTTT.

This sequence joins TRBV18 and TRBJ2-1; 10 nucleotides line up with TRBD2. V was clipped by 1 base and J by 4 bases; unmatched bases: 4. Germline values: CDR1 KGHSH, CDR2 LQKENI. This CDR3 is 16 amino acids long. The CDR3 spells CASSPRSGREYNEQFF. For the CDR3, the DNA is TGTGCCAGCTCACCACGAAGCGGGAGGGAATACAATGAGCAGTTCTTC.

The chain has TRBV27 and TRBJ1-6; maybe TRBD1 (5 bases). The V gene lost 6 bases and the J gene lost 4 bases, with 13 bases spanning the gap. CDR1 is MNHEY, CDR2 SMNVEV, per germline (reference sequence). The CDR3 runs to 15 residues. CDR3 amino acids: CASRGRGGYNSPLHF. The CDR3 bases are TGTGCCAGCAGGGGGCGGGGCGGTTATAATTCACCCCTCCACTTT.

The V and J genes are TRBV25-1 and TRBJ2-7; D unclear. The CDR3 is made up of 14 amino acids. Germline CDR1 MGHDK, CDR2 SYGVNS. V was clipped by 0 bases and J by 4 bases, with 10 bases between them. In nucleotides, the CDR3 is TGTGCCAGCAGTGAATATGTCACAACGTACGAGCAGTACTTC. Its translation: CASSEYVTTYEQYF.